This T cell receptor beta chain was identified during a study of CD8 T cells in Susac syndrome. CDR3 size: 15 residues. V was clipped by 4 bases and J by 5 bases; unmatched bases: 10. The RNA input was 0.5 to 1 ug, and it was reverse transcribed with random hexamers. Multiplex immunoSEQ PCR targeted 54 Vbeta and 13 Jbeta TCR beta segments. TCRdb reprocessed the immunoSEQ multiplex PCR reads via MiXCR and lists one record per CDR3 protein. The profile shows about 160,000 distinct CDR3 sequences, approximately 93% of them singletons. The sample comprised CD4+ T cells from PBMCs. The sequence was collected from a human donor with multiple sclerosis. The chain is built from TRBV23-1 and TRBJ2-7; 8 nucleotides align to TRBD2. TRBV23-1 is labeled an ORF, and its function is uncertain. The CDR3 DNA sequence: TGCGCCAGCAGTCTTGGAGCGGGAGCGTCAAACGAGCAGTACTTC. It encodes CASSLGAGASNEQYF.